Listed below are T cell receptor beta chains from one sample, sequenced in a study of blood T cell repertoires in COVID-19. Some clones are missing from TCRdb's copy, which holds only in-frame ones; the method was immunoSEQ multiplex PCR. The sample lists about 50,000 clones; roughly 90% were seen once. The sequencing sample was made of peripheral blood. These receptors came from a human donor in a cohort sampled during active COVID-19. The conserved cysteine and the conserved F or W are not part of the CDR3 here.

CDR3 protein: ASSSGQGTLH
V gene: TRBV12-3/TRBV12-4
J gene: TRBJ1-6

CDR3 protein: AWSRGVGQETQY
V gene: TRBV30
J gene: TRBJ2-5

CDR3 protein: ASSYNAGGWGYT
V gene: TRBV6-5
J gene: TRBJ1-2

CDR3 protein: ASSLRGDTEAF
V gene: TRBV27
J gene: TRBJ1-1

CDR3 protein: ASSLGAGGEETQY
V gene: TRBV7-9
J gene: TRBJ2-5

CDR3 protein: ASSQAGGWNTEAF
V gene: TRBV3-1/TRBV3-2
J gene: TRBJ1-1

CDR3 protein: ASSLEQGRTEAF
V gene: TRBV5-4
J gene: TRBJ1-1

CDR3 protein: ASSRGQGVNEKLF
V gene: TRBV14
J gene: TRBJ1-4

CDR3 protein: ASKGAGRDFAPQY
V gene: TRBV10-2
J gene: TRBJ2-5

CDR3 protein: AISGGGTSGSYNEQF
V gene: TRBV10-3
J gene: TRBJ2-1

CDR3 protein: ASSSTLASRYEQY
V gene: TRBV7-6
J gene: TRBJ2-7

CDR3 protein: ASSSLRGTWEKLF
V gene: TRBV28
J gene: TRBJ1-4

CDR3 protein: ASSLGTSSYNEQF
V gene: TRBV5-1
J gene: TRBJ2-1

CDR3 protein: ATSDPTRGETQY
V gene: TRBV15
J gene: TRBJ2-5

CDR3 protein: ASSIGRISYEQY
V gene: TRBV19
J gene: TRBJ2-7

CDR3 protein: ASSQGARGSPLH
V gene: TRBV4-2
J gene: TRBJ1-6

CDR3 protein: ASSLAGASGSTDTQY
V gene: TRBV11-1
J gene: TRBJ2-3

CDR3 protein: ATTSRGGSYGYT
V gene: TRBV2
J gene: TRBJ1-2

CDR3 protein: ASRPTLREPGH
V gene: TRBV2
J gene: TRBJ1-5

CDR3 protein: ASSLLQGNTEAF
V gene: TRBV5-1
J gene: TRBJ1-1

CDR3 protein: SVRGGLASYEQY
V gene: TRBV29-1
J gene: TRBJ2-7

CDR3 protein: ASSLAVSNSPLH
V gene: TRBV5-1
J gene: TRBJ1-6

CDR3 protein: ASSLPTGVGELF
V gene: TRBV18
J gene: TRBJ2-2

CDR3 protein: ASSLVGGGTEAF
V gene: TRBV28
J gene: TRBJ1-1

CDR3 protein: ASSATDRGNGYT
V gene: TRBV9
J gene: TRBJ1-2

CDR3 protein: ASSLGEGRETQY
V gene: TRBV7-6
J gene: TRBJ2-5

CDR3 protein: ASSLRETDTQY
V gene: TRBV18
J gene: TRBJ2-3

CDR3 protein: ASSLSGGLNQPQH
V gene: TRBV28
J gene: TRBJ1-5

CDR3 protein: AWSPGVDTQY
V gene: TRBV30
J gene: TRBJ2-3

CDR3 protein: ASSEAPTSYEQY
V gene: TRBV2
J gene: TRBJ2-7

CDR3 protein: ASSQQDRGREKLF
V gene: TRBV7-3
J gene: TRBJ1-4

CDR3 protein: ASSYASWAGSYEQY
V gene: TRBV6-5
J gene: TRBJ2-7

CDR3 protein: ASSFGSGPYNEQF
V gene: TRBV7-2
J gene: TRBJ2-1

CDR3 protein: ASSYDREWGGYT
V gene: TRBV6-5
J gene: TRBJ1-2

CDR3 protein: ASSLDRNTEAF
V gene: TRBV7-2
J gene: TRBJ1-1

CDR3 protein: ASSLPDSYGYT
V gene: TRBV7-9
J gene: TRBJ1-2

CDR3 protein: ASSQTGDRDEAF
V gene: TRBV5-1
J gene: TRBJ1-1

CDR3 protein: ASSEGTGWRTEAF
V gene: TRBV6-1
J gene: TRBJ1-1

CDR3 protein: ASSLLVQETQY
V gene: TRBV7-9
J gene: TRBJ2-5

CDR3 protein: ASSLLSATNEKLF
V gene: TRBV4-1
J gene: TRBJ1-4

CDR3 protein: ASSLLTTGAYEQY
V gene: TRBV28
J gene: TRBJ2-7

CDR3 protein: ASSPGQPGSPLH
V gene: TRBV18
J gene: TRBJ1-6

CDR3 protein: ASSPPPGTGDTGANVLT
V gene: TRBV28
J gene: TRBJ2-6

CDR3 protein: ASSFKGSGARETQY
V gene: TRBV5-6
J gene: TRBJ2-5

CDR3 protein: ASSLRTSGSNEQF
V gene: TRBV18
J gene: TRBJ2-1

CDR3 protein: ASSLGQVGYGYT
V gene: TRBV7-9
J gene: TRBJ1-2

CDR3 protein: SASRTLNQPQH
V gene: TRBV20-1
J gene: TRBJ1-5

CDR3 protein: ASSLVPRGDGNTIY
V gene: TRBV5-1
J gene: TRBJ1-3

CDR3 protein: ASSESPKISLVLSYNEQF
V gene: TRBV10-2
J gene: TRBJ2-1

CDR3 protein: ASSVGSFSYEQY
V gene: TRBV9
J gene: TRBJ2-7

CDR3 protein: ASSWTMGSEQY
V gene: TRBV27
J gene: TRBJ2-7

CDR3 protein: ASNVAGGAETQY
V gene: TRBV6-5
J gene: TRBJ2-5

CDR3 protein: ASSLGLAGAPQETQY
V gene: TRBV5-6
J gene: TRBJ2-5